The rows below give T cell receptor beta chains drawn from one sample of a study of Ad26.COV2.S vaccination and SARS-CoV-2 variants. Libraries were prepared by immunoSEQ multiplex PCR; TCRdb keeps only in-frame clonotypes and omits some of them. Of approximately 500,000 clones listed, around 88% are singletons. The specimen comprised peripheral blood, sampled in a trial of Ad26.COV2.S vaccine versus placebo. The receptors originated from a person aged 18 to 65 who received the Ad26.COV2.S COVID-19 vaccine or a placebo. Each CDR3 is given with its conserved first and last residue. Each record gives: J gene, V gene, D gene, clone size, CDR3 DNA, CDR3 protein. A D gene is named only where the DNA matches it firmly. Clone size, where shown, is once, few, many, or a class for clones that have expanded.

J: TRBJ1-2
V: TRBV30
D: .
size: .
DNA: TGTGCCTGGAGTGTACTGATTGGCAAGCGCTACACCTTC
CDR3: CAWSVLIGKRYTF

J: TRBJ2-1
V: TRBV29-1
D: TRBD2
size: .
DNA: TGCAGCGCGGAGACTAGCGGGATTTACAATGAGCAGTTCTTC
CDR3: CSAETSGIYNEQFF

J: TRBJ2-7
V: TRBV4-2
D: .
size: .
DNA: TGTGCCAGCAGCCAAGATCTTGGGGGGTTGCAGTACTTC
CDR3: CASSQDLGGLQYF

J: TRBJ2-5
V: TRBV28
D: .
size: once
DNA: TGTGCCAGCAGCGAGCCGGGCAATCGATCCTGGGCCCAGTACTTC
CDR3: CASSEPGNRSWAQYF

J: TRBJ1-2
V: TRBV28
D: TRBD1
size: .
DNA: TGTGCCAGCACCCCCGGGCAGGGGGCGACGTACTATGGCTACACCTTC
CDR3: CASTPGQGATYYGYTF

J: TRBJ1-1
V: TRBV28
D: .
size: .
DNA: TGTGCCAGCAGTTCGTCAGGGTTTGTGGGAACGGACACTGAAGCTTTCTTT
CDR3: CASSSSGFVGTDTEAFF

J: TRBJ2-7
V: TRBV28
D: TRBD2
size: .
DNA: TGTGCCAGCAGCCCGACTAGCGGAAGGCTGGGAGAGCAGTACTTC
CDR3: CASSPTSGRLGEQYF

J: TRBJ2-2
V: TRBV4-2
D: .
size: .
DNA: TGTGCCAGCAGCCAAGAGGGTGTCTGGAAGGCTACCGGGGAGCTGTTTTTT
CDR3: CASSQEGVWKATGELFF

J: TRBJ2-5
V: TRBV14
D: TRBD2
size: .
DNA: TGTGCCAGCCGACCAGCGGGAGGGCGGTCGGCCCAGTACTTC
CDR3: CASRPAGGRSAQYF

J: TRBJ2-2
V: TRBV2
D: .
size: .
DNA: TGTGCCAGCAGTGATAGCGACGGGGAGCTGTTTTTT
CDR3: CASSDSDGELFF

J: TRBJ2-7
V: TRBV9
D: TRBD2
size: .
DNA: TGTGCCAGCAGCGTAGGACTAGCGGTTGGGGGGGACTACGAGCAGTACTTC
CDR3: CASSVGLAVGGDYEQYF

J: TRBJ1-4
V: TRBV27
D: .
size: .
DNA: TGTGCCAGCAGTTTGGGGCTATTAGATGGAAAACTGTTTTTT
CDR3: CASSLGLLDGKLFF

J: TRBJ2-1
V: TRBV6-6
D: .
size: .
DNA: TGTGCCAGCAGTTACTCTGGGACGTCAAACAATGAGCAGTTCTTC
CDR3: CASSYSGTSNNEQFF

J: TRBJ1-2
V: TRBV6-5
D: .
size: .
DNA: TGTGCCAGCAACGGCAGGACTTACTCTAACTATGGCTACACCTTC
CDR3: CASNGRTYSNYGYTF

J: TRBJ2-3
V: TRBV5-4
D: TRBD2
size: .
DNA: TGTGCCAGCAGCTTGAGGGTTGGCCCTAGCGGACATACAGATACGCAGTATTTT
CDR3: CASSLRVGPSGHTDTQYF

J: TRBJ2-7
V: TRBV27
D: .
size: .
DNA: TGTGCCAGCCGAACCGGGACCCTTCGAGGCGAGCAGTACTTC
CDR3: CASRTGTLRGEQYF

J: TRBJ1-2
V: TRBV11-2
D: .
size: .
DNA: TGTGCCAGCAGCTTAGATCCGGGGCTTGGTGGCTACACCTTC
CDR3: CASSLDPGLGGYTF

J: TRBJ1-1
V: TRBV29-1
D: .
size: .
DNA: TGCAGCGTTTCTGGATTAAACACTGAAGCTTTCTTT
CDR3: CSVSGLNTEAFF

J: TRBJ2-1
V: TRBV21-1
D: .
size: .
DNA: TGTGCCAGCAGCAAATGCGGAGATGAGCAGTTCTTC
CDR3: CASSKCGDEQFF

J: TRBJ1-3
V: TRBV7-2
D: .
size: once
DNA: TGTGCCAGCAGCTTAGTCCCCCCCGGACGGGGCTCTGGAAACACCATATATTTT
CDR3: CASSLVPPGRGSGNTIYF

J: TRBJ1-4
V: TRBV29-1
D: .
size: .
DNA: TGCAGCGTTGAAGGCGCAACTAATGAAAAACTGTTTTTT
CDR3: CSVEGATNEKLFF

J: TRBJ2-5
V: TRBV24-1
D: .
size: .
DNA: TGTGCCACCAGTGAACCAAAGGGGGTCGGAGAGACCCAGTACTTC
CDR3: CATSEPKGVGETQYF

J: TRBJ2-2
V: TRBV18
D: .
size: .
DNA: TGTGCCAGCTCACCACTAGCCCCCCAGAACACCGGGGAGCTGTTTTTT
CDR3: CASSPLAPQNTGELFF

J: TRBJ2-7
V: TRBV9
D: .
size: .
DNA: TGTGCCAGCAGCTCCAGACTAGGGGGTACTCAAGAGCAGTACTTC
CDR3: CASSSRLGGTQEQYF

J: TRBJ2-7
V: TRBV2
D: TRBD2
size: once
DNA: TGTGCCAGCACCGATAGCGGGAGGGCGTACGAGCAGTACTTC
CDR3: CASTDSGRAYEQYF

J: TRBJ2-7
V: TRBV28
D: .
size: few
DNA: TGTGCCAGCAGTACTCCGGGACAATTGGTCGAGCAGTACTTC
CDR3: CASSTPGQLVEQYF

J: TRBJ1-5
V: TRBV5-6
D: .
size: .
DNA: TGTGCCAGCAGCTTGCGTCCAAGCAATCAGCCCCAGCATTTT
CDR3: CASSLRPSNQPQHF

J: TRBJ1-1
V: TRBV18
D: .
size: .
DNA: TGTGCCAGCTCAGACAACACTGAAGCTTTCTTT
CDR3: CASSDNTEAFF

J: TRBJ1-2
V: TRBV19
D: .
size: .
DNA: TGTGCCAGTATGGAGGGGTTTAACTATGGCTACACCTTC
CDR3: CASMEGFNYGYTF

J: TRBJ1-6
V: TRBV4-2
D: .
size: .
DNA: TGTGCCAGCAGCCAAGATCCCGGCAGGGGTGATTCACCCCTCCACTTT
CDR3: CASSQDPGRGDSPLHF

J: TRBJ2-3
V: TRBV11-2
D: .
size: .
DNA: TGTGCCAGCAGCTTCAGTGGAGATACGCAGTATTTT
CDR3: CASSFSGDTQYF

J: TRBJ1-4
V: TRBV10-3
D: .
size: once
DNA: TGTGCCATCAGTGAGAATAGACAGCCTAATGAAAAACTGTTTTTT
CDR3: CAISENRQPNEKLFF

J: TRBJ2-3
V: TRBV29-1
D: TRBD2
size: once
DNA: TGCAGCGTTGAAAGGGCTAGCGGGAGATCGGAGGGGGCTTTT
CDR3: CSVERASGRSEGAF

J: TRBJ1-5
V: TRBV6-2/TRBV6-3
D: .
size: .
DNA: TGTGCCAGCAGTTCAGCTGTGGGGGGGCCCCAGCATTTT
CDR3: CASSSAVGGPQHF

J: TRBJ2-5
V: TRBV6-1
D: TRBD2
size: .
DNA: TGTGCCAGCAGTGAAACAAATGTAGCGGGAGGAGAGACCCAGTACTTC
CDR3: CASSETNVAGGETQYF

J: TRBJ2-5
V: TRBV28
D: .
size: .
DNA: TGTGCCAGCAGTCCCCCCGGGAGACAAGAGACCCAGTACTTC
CDR3: CASSPPGRQETQYF

J: TRBJ1-5
V: TRBV10-3
D: .
size: .
DNA: TGTGCCATCAGGTGGGGACGGACCTCTTGGAATCAGCCCCAGCATTTT
CDR3: CAIRWGRTSWNQPQHF

J: TRBJ2-2
V: TRBV9
D: TRBD2
size: .
DNA: TGTGCCAGCAGCGTAGCCCTAGCGGGAGGGAATATTCCGAACACCGGGGAGCTGTTTTTT
CDR3: CASSVALAGGNIPNTGELFF

J: TRBJ1-2
V: TRBV12-3/TRBV12-4
D: .
size: .
DNA: TGTGCCAGCAGCTTCGACAGAGGCTATGGCTACACCTTC
CDR3: CASSFDRGYGYTF

J: TRBJ2-7
V: TRBV11-2
D: .
size: .
DNA: TGTGCCAGCAGCTTAGGGCTATACGAGCAGTACTTC
CDR3: CASSLGLYEQYF

J: TRBJ1-5
V: TRBV4-3
D: .
size: .
DNA: TGCGCCAGCAGCCAAGAAGAGGCTCAGCCCCAGCATTTT
CDR3: CASSQEEAQPQHF

J: TRBJ2-1
V: TRBV7-7
D: TRBD1
size: .
DNA: TGTGCTAGCAGCCCGCGTCCCGGGACAGGGGCCAACGCCAATGAGCAGTTCTTC
CDR3: CASSPRPGTGANANEQFF

J: TRBJ2-3
V: TRBV7-9
D: TRBD2
size: .
DNA: TGTGCCAGCAGCTTAGGGGCGGGAGTGGAGACAGATACGCAGTATTTT
CDR3: CASSLGAGVETDTQYF

J: TRBJ1-2
V: TRBV5-6
D: .
size: .
DNA: TGTGCCAGCAGCTCCCCATCAGACACAAACCCTATCTATGGCTACACCTTC
CDR3: CASSSPSDTNPIYGYTF

J: TRBJ2-1
V: TRBV29-1
D: .
size: .
DNA: TGCAGCGGGGACTTTTTGCCGAATGAGCAGTTCTTC
CDR3: CSGDFLPNEQFF

J: TRBJ2-3
V: TRBV29-1
D: TRBD2
size: .
DNA: TGCAGCGCCCTCGTATTGGTAGCGGGAGGGCCGGGGACAGATACGCAGTATTTT
CDR3: CSALVLVAGGPGTDTQYF

J: TRBJ2-2
V: TRBV6-2/TRBV6-3
D: .
size: .
DNA: TGTGCCAGCAGCAAGCGTGGCACCGGGGAGCTGTTTTTT
CDR3: CASSKRGTGELFF

J: TRBJ2-1
V: TRBV13
D: .
size: .
DNA: TGTGCCAGCATGGAGAGGGGCGTCGGGGCCAATGAGCAGTTCTTC
CDR3: CASMERGVGANEQFF

J: TRBJ2-5
V: TRBV6-6
D: TRBD1
size: .
DNA: TGTGCCATCTCAGGACAGGGCCAAGAGACCCAGTACTTC
CDR3: CAISGQGQETQYF

J: TRBJ2-7
V: TRBV27
D: .
size: .
DNA: TGTGCCAGCAGTTTAATGAGTCGGCGGAACTCCTACGAGCAGTACTTC
CDR3: CASSLMSRRNSYEQYF

J: TRBJ2-3
V: TRBV3-1/TRBV3-2
D: TRBD2
size: .
DNA: TGTGCCAGCAGCCCTTTTTTCCATAGCGGGACTAGCACAGATACGCAGTATTTT
CDR3: CASSPFFHSGTSTDTQYF

J: TRBJ1-5
V: TRBV19
D: .
size: few
DNA: TGTGCCACGGGTGCCGGCGCTGGGCCCCAGCATTTT
CDR3: CATGAGAGPQHF

J: TRBJ1-2
V: TRBV28
D: .
size: .
DNA: .
CDR3: CASSFGPGSYGYTF

J: TRBJ2-1
V: TRBV7-3
D: .
size: .
DNA: TGTGCCAGCAGCCAGAACCAGGGTGGGGAGCAGTTCTTC
CDR3: CASSQNQGGEQFF